This TCR beta chain was captured by sequencing in a study of blood T cell repertoires in COVID-19. Turning to the study itself: Samples taken during acute and convalescent COVID-19 were collected in the United States, Italy and Spain.

TCRdb's copy holds only in-frame clones and misses some; the assay was immunoSEQ multiplex PCR. The sample records 150,000 or so clones, 82% being singletons. This clone was detected only a few times. The V end lost 5 bases, the J end lost 0 bases, and 14 bases lay between the germline ends. Germline CDR1 reads SGHTA; CDR2 reads FQGNSA. CDR3 length: 15 residues. The sequence came from a woman of 80 years or more with acute or convalescent COVID-19. The sample taken for sequencing was peripheral blood. This chain uses TRBV7-2 with TRBJ2-7; D perhaps matches TRBD2 (6 bases). The CDR3 nucleotides read TGTGCCAGCAGCCCGCTGGGACTGAGCTCCTACGAGCAGTACTTC. It is translated as CASSPLGLSSYEQYF. Together with reference TRBV7-2 and TRBJ2-7, the CDR3 gives the full variable domain: GAGVSQSPSNKVTEKGKDVELRCDPISGHTALYWYRQSLGQGLEFLIYFQGNSAPDKSGLPSDRFSAERTGGSVSTLTIQRTQQEDSAVYLCASSPLGLSSYEQYFGPGTRLTVT.